What follows describes a single TCR beta chain. The target antigen is unknown. TCRdb's table, derived via immunoSEQ multiplex PCR, lists solely in-frame clones and lacks some. The table includes some 45,000 clones, around nine tenths detected once. These data originate in a study of tissue T cells after allogeneic stem cell transplantation. Study summary: Several unmodified and three CD34-selected T-cell-depleted grafts went to graft-versus-host disease patients. All graft-versus-host disease patients had gastrointestinal involvement and received several lines of directed therapy. Notes on the study in general: Across patients, clones rarely overlapped, yet motif clusters were shared tissue-specifically.

Looked up from germline, CDR1 is SGHNT and CDR2 is YENEEA. V shed 3 bases, J shed 3 bases, and the junction held 2 bases outside the gene matches. This CDR3 spans 13 amino acids. The material was blood, obtained before transplantation. V is TRBV11-3 and J is TRBJ2-7; 7 bases match TRBD2. This clonotype originated in a woman between 35 and 70 years old who later had graft-versus-host disease after an allogeneic stem cell transplant. This chain's CDR3 is CASSLGGSYEQYF. The DNA for the CDR3 is TGTGCCAGCAGCTTGGGCGGGAGCTACGAGCAGTACTTC.